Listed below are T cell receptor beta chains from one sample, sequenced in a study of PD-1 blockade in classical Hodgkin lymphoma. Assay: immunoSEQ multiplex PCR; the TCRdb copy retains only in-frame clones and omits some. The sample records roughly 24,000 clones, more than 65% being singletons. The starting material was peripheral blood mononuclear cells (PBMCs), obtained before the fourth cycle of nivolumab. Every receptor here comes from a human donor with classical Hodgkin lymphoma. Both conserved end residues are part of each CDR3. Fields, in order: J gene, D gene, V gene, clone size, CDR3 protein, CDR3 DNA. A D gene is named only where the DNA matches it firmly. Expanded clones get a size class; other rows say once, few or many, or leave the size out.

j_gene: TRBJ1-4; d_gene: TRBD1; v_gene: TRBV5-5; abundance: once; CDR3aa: CASSFQGAWEKLFF; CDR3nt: TGTGCCAGCAGCTTCCAGGGGGCTTGGGAAAAACTGTTTTTT
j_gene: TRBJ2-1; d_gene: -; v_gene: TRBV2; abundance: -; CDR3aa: CASSEDHSISRASINEQFF; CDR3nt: TGTGCCAGCAGTGAAGACCACTCCATTAGCCGAGCTTCTATCAATGAGCAGTTCTTC
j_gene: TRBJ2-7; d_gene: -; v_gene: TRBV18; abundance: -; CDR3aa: CASPVGTYYEQYF; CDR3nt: TGTGCCAGCCCCGTTGGGACATACTACGAGCAGTACTTC
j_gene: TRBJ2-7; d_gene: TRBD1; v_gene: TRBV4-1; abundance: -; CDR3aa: CASSQKASGGEQYF; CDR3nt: TGCGCCAGCAGCCAAAAAGCCTCAGGGGGAGAGCAGTACTTC
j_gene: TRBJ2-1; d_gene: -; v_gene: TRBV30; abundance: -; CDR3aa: CAWSVTSRTNEQFF; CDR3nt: TGTGCCTGGAGTGTGACTTCCAGGACGAATGAGCAGTTCTTC
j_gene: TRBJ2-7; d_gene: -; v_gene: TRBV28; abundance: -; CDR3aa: CASSFGVSYEQYF; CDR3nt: TGTGCCAGCAGCTTCGGAGTGTCCTACGAGCAGTACTTC
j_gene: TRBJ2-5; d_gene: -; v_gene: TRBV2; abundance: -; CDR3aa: CATSQRYF; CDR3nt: TGTGCCACCTCCCAACGTTACTTC
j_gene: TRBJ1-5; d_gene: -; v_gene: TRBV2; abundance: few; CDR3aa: CASSDGAGSNQPQHF; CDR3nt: TGTGCCAGCAGTGACGGGGCAGGTAGCAATCAGCCCCAGCATTTT
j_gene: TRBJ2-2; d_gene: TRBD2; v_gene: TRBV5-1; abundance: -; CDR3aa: CASSLAGLEELFF; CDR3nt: TGCGCCAGCAGCTTAGCGGGGTTAGAGGAGCTGTTTTTT
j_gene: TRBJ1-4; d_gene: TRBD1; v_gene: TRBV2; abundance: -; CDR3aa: CASSLQGTTNEKLFF; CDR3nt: TGTGCCAGCAGTTTACAGGGGACAACTAATGAAAAACTGTTTTTT
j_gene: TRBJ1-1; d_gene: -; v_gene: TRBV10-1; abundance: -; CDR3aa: CASSPGMNTEAFF; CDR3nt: TGCGCCAGCAGCCCGGGGATGAACACTGAAGCTTTCTTT
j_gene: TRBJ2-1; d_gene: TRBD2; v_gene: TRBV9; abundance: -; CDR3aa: CASSAHLAGPSYNEQFF; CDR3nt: TGTGCCAGCAGCGCCCATCTAGCGGGACCCTCCTACAATGAGCAGTTCTTC
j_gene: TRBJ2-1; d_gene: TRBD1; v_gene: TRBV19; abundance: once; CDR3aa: CATDPLGQGLGAYNEQFF; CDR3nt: TGTGCCACCGATCCCCTCGGACAGGGTTTAGGCGCCTACAATGAGCAGTTCTTC
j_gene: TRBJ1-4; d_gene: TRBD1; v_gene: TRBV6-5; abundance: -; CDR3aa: CASSSTGGSFEKLFF; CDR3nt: TGTGCCAGCAGTTCTACAGGGGGCTCGTTTGAAAAACTGTTTTTT
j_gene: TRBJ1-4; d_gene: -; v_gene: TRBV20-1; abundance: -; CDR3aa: CSASGNEKLFF; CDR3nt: TGCAGTGCTAGTGGGAATGAAAAACTGTTTTTT
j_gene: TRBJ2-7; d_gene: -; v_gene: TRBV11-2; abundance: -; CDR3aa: CASSLGWTARPKYF; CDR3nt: TGTGCCAGCAGCTTAGGATGGACTGCCCGACCGAAGTACTTC
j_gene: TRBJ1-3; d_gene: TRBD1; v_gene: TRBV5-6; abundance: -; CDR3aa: CASSLQGARNTIYF; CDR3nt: TGTGCCAGCAGCCTACAGGGGGCGCGAAACACCATATATTTT
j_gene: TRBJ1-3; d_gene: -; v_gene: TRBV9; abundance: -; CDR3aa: CASSVGRSSGNTIYF; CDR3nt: TGTGCCAGCAGCGTAGGACGCAGCTCTGGAAACACCATATATTTT
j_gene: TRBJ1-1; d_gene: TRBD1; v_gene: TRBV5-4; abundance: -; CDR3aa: CASSLTGLTEAFF; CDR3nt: TGTGCCAGCAGCCTGACAGGGCTCACTGAAGCTTTCTTT
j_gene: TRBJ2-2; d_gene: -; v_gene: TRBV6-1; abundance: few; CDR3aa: CASSELRANDWHRAGELFF; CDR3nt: TGTGCCAGCAGTGAACTTAGGGCCAATGACTGGCATAGGGCCGGGGAGCTGTTTTTT
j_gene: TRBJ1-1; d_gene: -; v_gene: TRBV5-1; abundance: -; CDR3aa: CASSTESGGAGTEAFF; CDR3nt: TGCGCCAGCAGCACCGAAAGCGGGGGCGCGGGCACTGAAGCTTTCTTT
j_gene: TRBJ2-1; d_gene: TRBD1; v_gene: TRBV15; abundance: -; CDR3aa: CATSPRQGIGHEQFF; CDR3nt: TGTGCCACCAGCCCAAGACAGGGAATTGGTCATGAGCAGTTCTTC
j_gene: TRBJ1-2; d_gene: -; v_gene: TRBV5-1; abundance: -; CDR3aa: CASSSEWGVGDGYTF; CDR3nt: TGCGCCAGCAGCTCCGAATGGGGGGTCGGGGACGGCTACACCTTC
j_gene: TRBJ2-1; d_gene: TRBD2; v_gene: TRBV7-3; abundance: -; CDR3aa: CASSLVAGGRNEQFF; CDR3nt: TGTGCCAGCAGCTTAGTAGCGGGAGGGCGGAATGAGCAGTTCTTC
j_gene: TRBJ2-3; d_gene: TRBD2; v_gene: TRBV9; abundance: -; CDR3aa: CASSVTSGNAVTDTQYF; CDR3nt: TGTGCCAGCAGCGTTACTAGCGGGAACGCTGTGACAGATACGCAGTATTTT
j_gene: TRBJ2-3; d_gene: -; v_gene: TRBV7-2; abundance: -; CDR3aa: CASSLIGGSGGRSDTQYF; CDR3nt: TGTGCCAGCAGCTTAATAGGGGGCTCGGGGGGCAGGTCAGATACGCAGTATTTT
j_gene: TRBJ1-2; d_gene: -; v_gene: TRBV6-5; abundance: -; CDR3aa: CATTRGYYGYTF; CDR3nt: TGTGCCACCACAAGAGGATACTACGGCTACACCTTC
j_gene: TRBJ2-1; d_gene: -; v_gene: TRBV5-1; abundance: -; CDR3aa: CASSLYPDPPAIEQFF; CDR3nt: TGCGCCAGCAGCTTGTATCCGGACCCGCCGGCAATTGAGCAGTTCTTC
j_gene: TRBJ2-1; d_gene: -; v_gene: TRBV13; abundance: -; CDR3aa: CASSPPPDGQRYNEQFF; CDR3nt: TGTGCCAGCAGTCCACCCCCAGATGGCCAAAGATACAATGAGCAGTTCTTC
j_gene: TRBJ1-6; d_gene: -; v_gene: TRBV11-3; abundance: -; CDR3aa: CASSLEPSSPLHF; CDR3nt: TGTGCCAGCAGCTTAGAACCCTCCTCACCCCTCCACTTT
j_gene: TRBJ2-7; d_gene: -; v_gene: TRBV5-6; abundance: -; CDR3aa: CASSLREEQYF; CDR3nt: TGTGCCAGCAGCTTGCGAGAGGAGCAGTACTTC
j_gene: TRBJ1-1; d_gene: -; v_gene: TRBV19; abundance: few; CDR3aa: CASNLGLNTEAFF; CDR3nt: TGTGCCAGTAATTTAGGACTTAACACTGAAGCTTTCTTT
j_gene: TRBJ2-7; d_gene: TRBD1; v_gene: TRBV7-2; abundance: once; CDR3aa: CASSLLFPIRQGLWEQYF; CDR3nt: TGTGCCAGCAGCTTACTTTTTCCCATTCGACAGGGATTATGGGAGCAGTACTTC
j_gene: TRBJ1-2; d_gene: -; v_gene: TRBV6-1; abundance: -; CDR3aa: CATARGGGYTF; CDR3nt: TGTGCCACCGCGCGGGGAGGGGGCTACACCTTC
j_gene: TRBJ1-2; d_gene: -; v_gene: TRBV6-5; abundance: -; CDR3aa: CASLGSRGYTF; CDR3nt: TGTGCCAGCCTGGGGAGCCGTGGCTACACCTTC
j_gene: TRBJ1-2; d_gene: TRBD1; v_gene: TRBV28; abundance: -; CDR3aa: CASSWGTGGYGYTF; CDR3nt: TGTGCCAGCAGTTGGGGGACAGGGGGCTATGGCTACACCTTC
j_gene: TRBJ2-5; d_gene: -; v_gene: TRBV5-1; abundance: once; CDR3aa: CASSLEARGQETQYF; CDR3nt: TGCGCCAGCAGCTTGGAGGCCAGGGGTCAAGAGACCCAGTACTTC
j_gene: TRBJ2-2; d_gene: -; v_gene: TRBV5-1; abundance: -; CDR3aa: CASSFLSPGELFF; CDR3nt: TGCGCCAGCAGCTTCCTAAGTCCCGGGGAGCTGTTTTTT
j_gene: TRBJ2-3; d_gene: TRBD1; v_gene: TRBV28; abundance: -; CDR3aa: CASSLSGGIQGVVTDTQYF; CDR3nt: TGTGCCAGCAGTTTAAGTGGGGGAATACAGGGGGTGGTCACAGATACGCAGTATTTT
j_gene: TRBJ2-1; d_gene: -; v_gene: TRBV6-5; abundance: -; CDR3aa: CASSYERTSSYNEQFF; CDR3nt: TGTGCCAGCAGTTACGAGAGAACAAGCTCCTACAATGAGCAGTTCTTC
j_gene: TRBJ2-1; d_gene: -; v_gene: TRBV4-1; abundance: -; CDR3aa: CASSQVDLVSYNEQFF; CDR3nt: TGCGCCAGCAGCCAAGTTGACTTAGTGTCCTACAATGAGCAGTTCTTC
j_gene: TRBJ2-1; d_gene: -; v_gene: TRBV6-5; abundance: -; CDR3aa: CASSYSPVSSYNEQFF; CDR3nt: TGTGCCAGCAGTTACTCGCCCGTAAGCTCCTACAATGAGCAGTTCTTC
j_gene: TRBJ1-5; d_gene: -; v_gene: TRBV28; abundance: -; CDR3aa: CASSPAQGGVQPQHF; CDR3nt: TGTGCCAGCAGCCCCGCGCAGGGAGGAGTCCAGCCCCAGCATTTT
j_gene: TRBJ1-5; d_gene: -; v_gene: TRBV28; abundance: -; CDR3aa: CASRIRLQPQHF; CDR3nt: TGTGCCAGCAGGATCAGGCTTCAGCCCCAGCATTTT
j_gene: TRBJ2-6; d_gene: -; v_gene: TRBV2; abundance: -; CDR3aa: CASSEGLLGSGANVLTF; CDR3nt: TGTGCCAGCAGTGAAGGTCTACTGGGCTCTGGGGCCAACGTCCTGACTTTC
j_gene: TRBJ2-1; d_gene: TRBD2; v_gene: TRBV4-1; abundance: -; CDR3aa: CASGRLAGGHNEQFF; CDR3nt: TGCGCCAGCGGAAGACTAGCGGGGGGTCACAATGAGCAGTTCTTC
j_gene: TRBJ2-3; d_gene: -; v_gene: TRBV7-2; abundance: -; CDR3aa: CASSALRTDTQYF; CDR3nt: TGTGCCAGCAGCGCCCTCCGAACAGATACGCAGTATTTT